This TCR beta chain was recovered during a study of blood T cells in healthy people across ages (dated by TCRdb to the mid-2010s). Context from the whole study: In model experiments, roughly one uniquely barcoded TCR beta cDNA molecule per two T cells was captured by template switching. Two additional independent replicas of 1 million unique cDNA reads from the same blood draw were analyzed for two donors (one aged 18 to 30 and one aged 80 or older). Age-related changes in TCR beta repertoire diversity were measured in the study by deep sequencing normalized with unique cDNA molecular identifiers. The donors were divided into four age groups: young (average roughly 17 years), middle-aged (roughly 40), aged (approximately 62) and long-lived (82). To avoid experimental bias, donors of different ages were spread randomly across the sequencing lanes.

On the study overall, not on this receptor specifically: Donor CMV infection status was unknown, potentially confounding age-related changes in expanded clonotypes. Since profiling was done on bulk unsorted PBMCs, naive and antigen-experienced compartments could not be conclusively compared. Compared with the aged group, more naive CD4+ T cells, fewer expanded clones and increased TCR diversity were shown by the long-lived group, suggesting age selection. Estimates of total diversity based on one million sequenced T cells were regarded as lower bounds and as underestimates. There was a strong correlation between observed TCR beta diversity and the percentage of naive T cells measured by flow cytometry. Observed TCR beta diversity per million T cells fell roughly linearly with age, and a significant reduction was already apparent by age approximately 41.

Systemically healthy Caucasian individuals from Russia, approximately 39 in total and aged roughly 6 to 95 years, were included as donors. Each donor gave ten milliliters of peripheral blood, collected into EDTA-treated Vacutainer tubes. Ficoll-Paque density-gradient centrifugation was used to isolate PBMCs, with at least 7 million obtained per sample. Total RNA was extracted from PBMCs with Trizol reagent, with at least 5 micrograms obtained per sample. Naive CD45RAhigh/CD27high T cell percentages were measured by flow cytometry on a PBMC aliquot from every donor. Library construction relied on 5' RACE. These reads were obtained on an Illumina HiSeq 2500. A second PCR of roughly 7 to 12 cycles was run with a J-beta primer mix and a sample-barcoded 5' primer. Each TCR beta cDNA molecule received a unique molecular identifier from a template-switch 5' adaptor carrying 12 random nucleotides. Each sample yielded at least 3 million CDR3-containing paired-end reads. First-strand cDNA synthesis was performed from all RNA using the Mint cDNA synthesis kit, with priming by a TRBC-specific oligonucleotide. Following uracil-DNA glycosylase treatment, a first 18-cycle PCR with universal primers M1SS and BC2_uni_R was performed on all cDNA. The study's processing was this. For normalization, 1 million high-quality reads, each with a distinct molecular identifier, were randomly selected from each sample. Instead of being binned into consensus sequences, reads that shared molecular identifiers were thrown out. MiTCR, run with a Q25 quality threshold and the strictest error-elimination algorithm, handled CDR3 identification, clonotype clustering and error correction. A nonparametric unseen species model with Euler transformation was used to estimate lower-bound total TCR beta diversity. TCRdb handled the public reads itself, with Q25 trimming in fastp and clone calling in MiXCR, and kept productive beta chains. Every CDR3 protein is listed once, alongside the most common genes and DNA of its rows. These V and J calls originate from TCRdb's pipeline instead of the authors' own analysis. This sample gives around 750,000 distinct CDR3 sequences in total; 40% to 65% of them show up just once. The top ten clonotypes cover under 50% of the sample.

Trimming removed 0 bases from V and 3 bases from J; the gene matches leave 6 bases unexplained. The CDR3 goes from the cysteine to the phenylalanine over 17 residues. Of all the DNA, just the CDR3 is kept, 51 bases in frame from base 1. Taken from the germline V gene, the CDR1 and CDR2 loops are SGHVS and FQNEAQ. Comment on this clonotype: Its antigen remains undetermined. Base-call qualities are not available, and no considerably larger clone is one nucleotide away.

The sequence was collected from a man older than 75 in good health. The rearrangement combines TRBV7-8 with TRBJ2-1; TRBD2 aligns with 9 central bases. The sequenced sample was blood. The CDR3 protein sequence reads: CASSLAASGTLYNEQFF. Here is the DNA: TGTGCCAGCAGCTTAGCAGCTAGCGGGACCCTCTACAATGAGCAGTTCTTC.